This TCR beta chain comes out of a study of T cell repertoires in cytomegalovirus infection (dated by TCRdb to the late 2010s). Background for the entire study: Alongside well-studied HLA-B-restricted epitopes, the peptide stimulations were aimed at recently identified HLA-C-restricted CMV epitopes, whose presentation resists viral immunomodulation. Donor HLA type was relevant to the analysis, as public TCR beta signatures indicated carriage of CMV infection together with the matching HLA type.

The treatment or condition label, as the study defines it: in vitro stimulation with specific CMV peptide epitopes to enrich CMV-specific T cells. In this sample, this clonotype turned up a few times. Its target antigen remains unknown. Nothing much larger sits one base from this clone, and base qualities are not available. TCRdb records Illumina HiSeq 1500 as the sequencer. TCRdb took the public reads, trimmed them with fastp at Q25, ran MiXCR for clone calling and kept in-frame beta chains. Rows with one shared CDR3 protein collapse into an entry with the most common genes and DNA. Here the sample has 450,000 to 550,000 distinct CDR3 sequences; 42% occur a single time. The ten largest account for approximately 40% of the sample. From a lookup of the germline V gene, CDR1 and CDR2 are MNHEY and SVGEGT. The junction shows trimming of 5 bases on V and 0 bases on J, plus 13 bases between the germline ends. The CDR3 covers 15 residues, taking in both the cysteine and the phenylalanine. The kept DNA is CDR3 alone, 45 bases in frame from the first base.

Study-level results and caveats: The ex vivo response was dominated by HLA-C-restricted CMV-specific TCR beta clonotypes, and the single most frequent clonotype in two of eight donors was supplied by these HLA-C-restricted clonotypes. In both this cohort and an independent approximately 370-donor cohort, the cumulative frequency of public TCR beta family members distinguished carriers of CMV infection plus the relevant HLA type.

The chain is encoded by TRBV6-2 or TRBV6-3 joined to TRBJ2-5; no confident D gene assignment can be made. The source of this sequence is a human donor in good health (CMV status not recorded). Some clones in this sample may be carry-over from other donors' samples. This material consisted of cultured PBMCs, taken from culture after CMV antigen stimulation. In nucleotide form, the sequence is TGTGCCAGCAGTCGAAGGGTCATGTACCAAGAGACCCAGTACTTC. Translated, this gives CASSRRVMYQETQYF.